This T cell receptor (beta chain) was documented in a study of patients and donors after allogeneic stem cell transplantation. TCRdb re-called the RT-PCR reads through MiXCR, storing one row per CDR3 protein. Of fewer than 180,000 distinct CDR3 sequences in the sample, about 36% were seen once. This clonotype was recorded a few times. This CDR3 region has 14 residues. Trimming stripped 6 bases from V and 8 bases from J, with 16 bases between. Germline V gene sequence: CDR1 MNHNY, CDR2 SVGAGI (reference sequence). Source material: blood, either unsorted or a sorted T cell fraction (not recorded which). This TCR came from a human donor who was either an allogeneic HSCT recipient or a stem cell or donor lymphocyte infusion donor (not recorded which). It is not recorded whose cells these are; they may come from a transplant donor. V gene TRBV6-6 combines with J gene TRBJ2-2; possible D gene TRBD1, 6 bases. The CDR3 loop is CASSGQMGLGELFF. The CDR3 region has the DNA TGTGCCAGCAGCGGACAGATGGGTCTGGGGGAGCTGTTTTTT.